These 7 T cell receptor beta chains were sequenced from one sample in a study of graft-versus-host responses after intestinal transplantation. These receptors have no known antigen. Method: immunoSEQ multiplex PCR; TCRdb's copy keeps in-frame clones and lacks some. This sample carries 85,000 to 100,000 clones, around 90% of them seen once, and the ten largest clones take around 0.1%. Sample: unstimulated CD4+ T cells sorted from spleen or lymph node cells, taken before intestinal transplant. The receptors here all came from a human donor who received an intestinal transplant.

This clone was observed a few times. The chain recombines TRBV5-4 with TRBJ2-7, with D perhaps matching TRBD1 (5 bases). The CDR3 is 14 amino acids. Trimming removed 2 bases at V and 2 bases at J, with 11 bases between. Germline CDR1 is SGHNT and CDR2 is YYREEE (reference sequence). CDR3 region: CASSFQGNTYEQYF. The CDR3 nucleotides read TGTGCCAGCAGCTTCCAGGGTAATACCTACGAGCAGTACTTC.

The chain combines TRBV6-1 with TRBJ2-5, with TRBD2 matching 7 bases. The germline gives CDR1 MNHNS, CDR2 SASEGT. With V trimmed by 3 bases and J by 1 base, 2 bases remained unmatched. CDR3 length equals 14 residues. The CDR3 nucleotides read TGTGCCAGCAGTGAGGGGGGGAGCCAAGAGACCCAGTACTTC. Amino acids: CASSEGGSQETQYF.

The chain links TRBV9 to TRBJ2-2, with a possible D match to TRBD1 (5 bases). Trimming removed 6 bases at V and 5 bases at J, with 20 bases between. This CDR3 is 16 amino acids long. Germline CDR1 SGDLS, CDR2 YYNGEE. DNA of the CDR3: TGTGCCAGCACCAAGGGGTTCGCTACCGAAACCGGGGAGCTGTTTTTT. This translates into CASTKGFATETGELFF.

In DNA, the CDR3 is TGCGCCAGCCAACTAGCGGGGGGTGACAATGAGCAGTTCTTC. Amino acids: CASQLAGGDNEQFF. The chain joins TRBV5-1 to TRBJ2-1; TRBD2 agrees at 12 bases. After removal of 7 bases from V and 5 bases from J, the junction contained 4 bases not matched to a gene. The CDR3 runs 14 residues. Per germline, CDR1 SGHRS and CDR2 YFSETQ.

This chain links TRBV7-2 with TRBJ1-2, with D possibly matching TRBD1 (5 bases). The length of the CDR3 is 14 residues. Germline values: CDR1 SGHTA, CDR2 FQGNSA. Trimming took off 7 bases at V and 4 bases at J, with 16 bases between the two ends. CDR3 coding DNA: TGTGCCAGCACCTCGTGGGGGGGTGGCTATGGCTACACCTTC. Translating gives CASTSWGGGYGYTF.

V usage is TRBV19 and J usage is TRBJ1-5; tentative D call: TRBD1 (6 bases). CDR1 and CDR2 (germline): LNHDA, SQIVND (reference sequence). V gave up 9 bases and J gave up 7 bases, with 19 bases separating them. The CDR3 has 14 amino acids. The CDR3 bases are TGTGCCAGCCAACGAAAGGGGGGGTGGCAGCCCCAGCATTTT. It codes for CASQRKGGWQPQHF.

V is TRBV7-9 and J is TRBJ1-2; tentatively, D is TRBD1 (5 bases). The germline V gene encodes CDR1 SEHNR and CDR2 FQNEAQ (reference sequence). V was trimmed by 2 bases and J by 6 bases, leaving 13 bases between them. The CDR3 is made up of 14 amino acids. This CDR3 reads CASSLRGNQNGYTF. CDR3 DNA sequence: TGTGCCAGCAGCTTACGGGGGAACCAAAATGGCTACACCTTC.